The subject of this entry is one T cell receptor beta chain. Its antigen is undetermined. Profiling relied on immunoSEQ multiplex PCR, and the TCRdb table lists in-frame clones only, not all of them. The data contain 1,400,000 or so clones, 98% of them singletons. These data originate in a study of shared clonotypes between healthy human individuals. The V gene's germline CDR1 is SGHTA and CDR2 FQGTGA. The CDR3 totals 15 residues. Trimming cost V 0 bases and J 4 bases; bases outside gene matches: 4. Points from the study as a whole: Though the depth was large, rarefaction showed that sorted-subset sequencing was incomplete.

This receptor was obtained from a young man in good health. The V gene is TRBV7-3, the J gene TRBJ1-2; TRBD1 matches at 8 bases. The source material was naive CD4+ T cells sorted from blood. Stated subset: CD45RA+ positively selected. Written as DNA, the CDR3 is TGTGCCAGCAGCTTAACGGCAGGGGGCTTCTATGGCTACACCTTC. This gives the protein CASSLTAGGFYGYTF.